The 13 T cell receptor beta chains below come from one sample, sequenced in a study of CD8+ T cells in alopecia areata. The treatment: oral pan-JAK inhibitor, 5-10 mg twice daily. cDNA serving as the sequencing template came from extracted, reverse transcribed RNA. Clones were sequenced by immunoSEQ multiplex PCR, and TCRdb holds only the in-frame ones, with some missing. The repertoire holds about 90,000 clones, with 44% as singletons. Sequenced here: CD8+ T cells sorted from blood, sampled at week 24, from a patient treated with tofacitinib. The receptor source for this set is a human donor with alopecia areata.

By share, this clone counts as medium-sized. This sequence joins TRBV27 and TRBJ2-5; TRBD2 aligns across 7 bases. Germline lookup yields CDR1 MNHEY and CDR2 SMNVEV (reference sequence). The ends lost 2 bases at V and 2 bases at J; junction bases unmatched: 8. This CDR3 region has 16 residues. Here the CDR3 reads CASSLIGGSPQETQYF. CDR3 coding DNA: TGTGCCAGCAGTTTAATCGGCGGGAGCCCTCAAGAGACCCAGTACTTC.

The chain links TRBV7-9 to TRBJ2-7; perhaps D is TRBD1 or TRBD2 (5 bases each). CDR1 SEHNR and CDR2 FQNEAQ come from the germline V gene (reference sequence). Deletions cut 5 bases from V and 2 bases from J, with 16 bases between. This CDR3 comprises 15 residues. The CDR3 loop is CASSRTGTEPYEQYF. For the CDR3, the DNA is TGTGCCAGCAGCAGAACCGGGACCGAGCCCTACGAGCAGTACTTC.

This clone was observed a few times. The V gene is TRBV5-6, the J gene TRBJ2-7, with 7 bases identical to TRBD1. CDR1 is SGHDT and CDR2 is YYEEEE in the germline V gene. V lost 0 bases, J lost 5 bases, and 5 bases stayed unmatched. CDR3 length: 14 residues. The CDR3 loop reads CASSLVGGFDEQYF. The CDR3 nucleotides are TGTGCCAGCAGCTTGGTAGGGGGCTTCGACGAGCAGTACTTC.

This chain uses TRBV28 with TRBJ2-1; perhaps TRBD1 as D (6 bases). Germline-derived CDR1 and CDR2 are MDHEN and SYDVKM. The CDR3 sequence is 13 residues long. V lost 8 bases to trimming and J lost 7 bases, with 15 bases between them. CDR3 DNA: TGTGCCAGCTCACTACAGGGCGGGAATGAGCAGTTCTTC. It specifies CASSLQGGNEQFF.

The rearrangement joins TRBV30 to TRBJ2-7; 9 bases agree with TRBD2. CDR3 length: 15 residues. Germline lookup yields CDR1 GTSNPN and CDR2 SVGIG (reference sequence). V trimming: 3 bases; J trimming: 3 bases; junction bases outside the gene matches: 9. CDR3 in DNA: TGTGCCTGGAGCCCCTCTAGCGGGGATGTCTACGAGCAGTACTTC. It codes for CAWSPSSGDVYEQYF.

This sequence joins TRBV19 and TRBJ2-2; D unresolved. V lost 11 bases and J lost 3, with 13 bases in between. Germline CDR1 and CDR2: LNHDA and SQIVND (reference sequence). The CDR3 covers 13 residues. CDR3 loop: CASPELYTGELFF. In DNA, the CDR3 is TGTGCCTCTCCCGAGCTATACACCGGGGAGCTGTTTTTT.

Regarding this clone: An end of the junction does not agree with germline; a read error may underlie this. This chain uses TRBV7-7 with TRBJ2-2; a possible D gene is TRBD1 (5 bases). The CDR3 has 13 amino acids. From germline, CDR1 is SSHAT and CDR2 FNYEAQ (reference sequence). Written as DNA, the CDR3 is TGTGCTAGCAGAGACAGTAACACCGGGGAGCTGTTTTTT. Translating gives CASRDSNTGELFF.

V and J are TRBV7-2 and TRBJ2-7; D gene uncertain. V shed 5 bases and J shed 3 bases, with 5 bases lying between them. Per germline, CDR1 SGHTA and CDR2 FQGNSA. The CDR3 loop spans 11 amino acids. CDR3 loop: CASSPGYEQYF. The CDR3 DNA is TGTGCCAGCAGCCCCGGCTACGAGCAGTACTTC.

This clone has only a few counts. V and J are TRBV9 and TRBJ2-5; 9 bases fit TRBD1. Germline values: CDR1 SGDLS, CDR2 YYNGEE. The CDR3 spans 16 residues. The V gene end was trimmed by 4 bases and the J gene end by 4 bases; junction bases not matched to a gene: 11. The CDR3 region has the DNA TGTGCCAGCAGCAACCCCAAGGGACAGGGAGGAGAGACCCAGTACTTC. Encoded protein: CASSNPKGQGGETQYF. Full variable domain (rest looked up from reference TRBV9 and TRBJ2-5): DSGVTQTPKHLITATGQRVTLRCSPRSGDLSVYWYQQSLDQGLQFLIQYYNGEERAKGNILERFSAQQFPDLHSELNLSSLELGDSALYFCASSNPKGQGGETQYFGPGTRLLVL.

Written as DNA, the CDR3 is TGTGCCAGCAGCTACGTGGGGGACAGCTTTTCAGATACGCAGTATTTT. Encoded protein: CASSYVGDSFSDTQYF. This chain joins TRBV7-9 and TRBJ2-3; 7 bases map to TRBD1. Looked up from germline, CDR1 is SEHNR and CDR2 is FQNEAQ (reference sequence). The J segment lost 4 bases and the V segment lost 4 bases, leaving 11 bases of the junction unmatched. There are 16 residues in the CDR3.

This chain joins TRBV29-1 and TRBJ1-2; possible D gene TRBD1, 6 bases. Germline V CDR1 and CDR2: SQVTM, ANQGSEA. The CDR3 sequence is 12 residues long. V was cut by 6 bases and J by 8 bases, with 16 bases left in between. The CDR3 protein is CSVLRGFEGYTF. CDR3 nucleotides: TGCAGCGTGCTCAGGGGTTTCGAGGGCTACACCTTC.

The J gene is TRBJ1-2, the V gene TRBV2, with 8 positions matching TRBD1. The germline V gene encodes CDR1 SNHLY and CDR2 FYNNEI. V trimming: 7 bases; J trimming: 4 bases; junction bases outside the gene matches: 14. The CDR3 is 16 amino acids. CDR3 DNA: TGTGCCAGCAACCTGGACAGGGAAGATGGGACCTATGGCTACACCTTC. Translating gives CASNLDREDGTYGYTF.

The rearrangement links TRBV29-1 to TRBJ1-2; D is unresolved. In germline, CDR1 is SQVTM, CDR2 ANQGSEA. The CDR3 runs 16 residues. V lost 0 bases and J 0 bases, leaving 14 bases between the germline ends. The CDR3 DNA follows: TGCAGCGTTGAAGAGGACCCAAAAAGGCCTAACTATGGCTACACCTTC. Protein: CSVEEDPKRPNYGYTF.